This T cell receptor beta chain appears in the sequencing data of a study of T cell repertoires in aging, cancer and after chemotherapy. Study-level results: Untreated cancer patients had significantly lower blood TCR diversity than age-matched healthy donors.

A mixed TRB-A/B primer pool amplified rearranged TRB by multiplex touch-down PCR. TCRdb reprocessed the multiplex PCR reads via MiXCR and lists one record per CDR3 protein. The table includes approximately 9,700 distinct CDR3 sequences, around a third detected once. Amplification of TCR beta used genomic DNA extracted from peripheral blood. To note about this clonotype: Antigen specificity is unknown.

Material: blood. The clonotype originates from a human donor in good health.

In DNA form, the CDR3 reads TGTGCCACCAGTAGTGCGGCGGGGGGCAAAACAGATACGCAGTATTTT. Its translation is CATSSAAGGKTDTQYF. The rearrangement links TRBV24-1 to TRBJ2-3, with 8 bases lining up with TRBD2. The CDR3 sequence is 16 residues long. V lost 6 bases, J lost 3 bases, and 10 bases stayed unmatched. Germline-derived CDR1 and CDR2 are KGHDR and SFDVKD.